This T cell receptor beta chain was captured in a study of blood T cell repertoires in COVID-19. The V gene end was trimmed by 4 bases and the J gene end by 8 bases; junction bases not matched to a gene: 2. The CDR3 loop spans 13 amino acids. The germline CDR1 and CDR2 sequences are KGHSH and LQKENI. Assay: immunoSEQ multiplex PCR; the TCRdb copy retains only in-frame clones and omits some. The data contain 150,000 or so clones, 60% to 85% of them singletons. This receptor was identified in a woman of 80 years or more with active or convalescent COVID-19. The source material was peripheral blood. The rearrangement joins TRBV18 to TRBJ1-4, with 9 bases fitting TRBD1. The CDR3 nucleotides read TGTGCCAGCTCACGGGACAGGGACGAAAAACTGTTTTTT. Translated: CASSRDRDEKLFF.